The rows below give T cell receptor beta chains drawn from one sample of a study of identical twins. TCRdb fed the 5' RACE reads into MiXCR, producing one record per CDR3 protein. This table holds roughly 250,000 distinct CDR3 sequences, 11% to 15% found once. The specimen sequenced was memory (CD45RO+) T cells sorted from blood. The receptors originated from a woman aged 18-30 years in good health. CDR3s include the opening cysteine and the closing phenylalanine or tryptophan. D genes are given only for firm matches. Where a row states a size, it is once, few, many or the class of an expanded clone; other rows omit it.

V	size	J	D	CDR3	DNA
TRBV20-1	NA	TRBJ2-7	TRBD2	CSGNSGGDNEQYF	TGCAGTGGAAATAGCGGGGGCGACAATGAGCAGTACTTC
TRBV6-1	NA	TRBJ1-1	NA	CASSVRGMNTEAFF	TGTGCCAGCAGTGTGCGGGGGATGAACACTGAAGCTTTCTTT
TRBV24-1	NA	TRBJ2-3	TRBD2	CATSEAGWTDTQYF	TGTGCCACCAGTGAAGCGGGATGGACAGATACGCAGTATTTT
TRBV10-3	NA	TRBJ2-1	NA	CAISEVVYNEQFF	TGTGCCATCAGTGAGGTTGTGTACAATGAGCAGTTCTTC
TRBV11-2	NA	TRBJ1-2	TRBD1	CASSLDYPRGYGYTF	TGTGCCAGCAGCTTAGATTACCCCAGGGGGTATGGCTACACCTTC
TRBV28	NA	TRBJ1-2	NA	CAGDGRYGYTF	TGTGCCGGGGACGGAAGATATGGCTACACCTTC
TRBV20-1	few	TRBJ2-7	TRBD1	CSARGTGDRSYEQYF	TGCAGTGCTAGGGGGACAGGGGACAGGTCCTACGAGCAGTACTTC
TRBV5-6	few	TRBJ1-6	NA	CASSAQGADSPLHF	TGTGCCAGCAGCGCCCAGGGTGCTGATTCACCCCTCCACTTT
TRBV29-1	few	TRBJ1-1	TRBD1	CSVGRQGITEAFF	TGCAGCGTTGGAAGACAGGGTATCACTGAAGCTTTCTTT
TRBV5-1	NA	TRBJ2-6	NA	CASSRGDSGANVLTF	TGCGCCAGCAGCAGGGGGGACTCTGGGGCCAACGTCCTGACTTTC
TRBV13	few	TRBJ2-7	NA	CASTAVQGSYEQYF	TGTGCCAGCACCGCTGTACAGGGCTCCTACGAGCAGTACTTC
TRBV5-5	NA	TRBJ1-1	TRBD1	CASSLGGTGGGTEAFF	TGTGCCAGCAGCTTGGGAGGGACAGGTGGGGGAACTGAAGCTTTCTTT
TRBV7-8	NA	TRBJ2-1	TRBD2	CASSLNSASGSVLSGQFF	TGTGCCAGCAGCTTAAATTCTGCTAGCGGGAGTGTTTTAAGCGGGCAGTTCTTC
TRBV20-1	few	TRBJ2-7	NA	CSARGSGVGEQYF	TGCAGTGCTAGAGGTTCGGGGGTGGGGGAGCAGTACTTC
TRBV5-1	NA	TRBJ1-2	NA	CASSLLQGDHGYTF	TGCGCCAGCAGCTTGCTGCAGGGAGACCATGGCTACACCTTC
TRBV11-3	few	TRBJ2-3	TRBD2	CASSRSGRTDTQYF	TGTGCCAGCAGCCGCAGCGGGAGAACCGATACGCAGTATTTT
TRBV6-5	few	TRBJ2-3	TRBD2	CASSYKAGSGTDTQYF	TGTGCCAGCAGTTACAAAGCGGGAAGCGGGACAGATACGCAGTATTTT
TRBV7-8	NA	TRBJ2-5	TRBD1	CASSSPDRQETQYF	TGTGCCAGCAGCTCCCCGGACAGGCAAGAGACCCAGTACTTC